A selection of T cell receptor beta chains follows, all from one sample in a study of blood T cell repertoires in COVID-19. Sequencing used immunoSEQ multiplex PCR; TCRdb keeps in-frame clones, though not all of them. Of some 85,000 clones in the sample, 80% were seen once. The sample was peripheral blood. These receptors were obtained from a woman of 80 years or more with acute or convalescent COVID-19. CDR3s include the opening cysteine and the closing phenylalanine or tryptophan. Only part of the rows carry a size: once, few, many, or a class if the clone is expanded.

J,V,size,CDR3
TRBJ2-7,TRBV27,NA,CASRARPGTTYEQYF
TRBJ2-5,TRBV5-3,NA,CARSLAYHRGQETQYF
TRBJ2-3,TRBV19,NA,CASSMGQETDTQYF
TRBJ2-5,TRBV5-1,NA,CASSPTGVWETQYF
TRBJ2-1,TRBV7-5,NA,CARSPKLAGRSSYNEQFF
TRBJ2-1,TRBV4-1,once,CASSQDRELASSNNEQFF
TRBJ1-2,TRBV2,NA,CASRATGFVYGYTF
TRBJ1-1,TRBV3-1/TRBV3-2,NA,CASSQVARGVTEAFF
TRBJ2-3,TRBV10-1,NA,CASQQEFSDTQYF
TRBJ1-1,TRBV18,NA,CASSPGQGFDNTEAFF
TRBJ2-5,TRBV5-1,NA,CASSPTSAQETQYF
TRBJ2-7,TRBV19,NA,CASSRDRGSYEQYF
TRBJ1-1,TRBV6-5,NA,CASSYPRWRMNTEAFF
TRBJ2-1,TRBV6-5,NA,CASLGLGLAGYEQFF
TRBJ2-1,TRBV5-1,NA,CASGFMSSGRPSDEQFF
TRBJ2-3,TRBV7-3,NA,CASSSTGYTDTQYF
TRBJ2-2,TRBV6-5,NA,CASKRVTGELFF